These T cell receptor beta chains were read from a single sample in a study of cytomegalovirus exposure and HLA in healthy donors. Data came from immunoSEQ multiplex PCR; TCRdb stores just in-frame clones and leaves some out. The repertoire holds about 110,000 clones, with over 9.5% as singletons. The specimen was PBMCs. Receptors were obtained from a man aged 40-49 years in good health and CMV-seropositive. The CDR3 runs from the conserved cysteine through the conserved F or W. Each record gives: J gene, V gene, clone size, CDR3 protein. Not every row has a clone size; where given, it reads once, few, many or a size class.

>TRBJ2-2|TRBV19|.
CASSPTRSNTGELFF
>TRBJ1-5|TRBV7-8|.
CASSPGDSSNQPQHF
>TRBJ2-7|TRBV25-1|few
CASSESPGTSGRDYEQYF
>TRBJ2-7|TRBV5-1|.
CASRSAGGSYEQYF
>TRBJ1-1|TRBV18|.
CGSYGGGRTEAFF
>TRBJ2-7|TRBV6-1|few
CASSETSGISYEKYF
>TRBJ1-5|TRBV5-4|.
CATHLGPDQPQHF
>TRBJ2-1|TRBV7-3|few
CASSPRGLAGDEQFF
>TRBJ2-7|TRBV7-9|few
CASSPPEGLDEQYF
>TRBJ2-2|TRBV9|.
CASSKIDPFGEPGELFF
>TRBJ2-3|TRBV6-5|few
CATQGPSTDTQYF
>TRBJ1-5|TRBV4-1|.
CASSQDRQVNQPQHF